Below are 7 T cell receptor beta chains sequenced from a single sample in a study of blood T cell repertoires in COVID-19. Clones were read by immunoSEQ multiplex PCR, and TCRdb kept only the in-frame ones, dropping some. The table records about 250,000 clones, around four fifths of them present only once. The material sequenced was peripheral blood. These TCRs come from a woman between 40 and 55 years old with active or convalescent COVID-19.

The rearrangement uses TRBV6-6 and TRBJ1-5; 8 bases are shared with TRBD1. J was trimmed by 4 bases and V by 10 bases; bases with no gene match: 9. The germline V gene encodes CDR1 MNHNY and CDR2 SVGAGI (reference sequence). CDR3 length: 14 residues. CDR3 amino acids: CATTMTGANQPQHF. DNA for the CDR3: TGTGCCACCACCATGACAGGGGCAAATCAGCCCCAGCATTTT.

The V gene is TRBV5-1, the J gene TRBJ2-3; tentatively, D is TRBD2 (6 bases). Per germline, CDR1 SGHRS and CDR2 YFSETQ. The germline V and J ends were trimmed by 4 bases and 2 bases, with 14 bases remaining between them. The CDR3 is made up of 15 amino acids. The CDR3 loop reads CASSDEGLFTDTQYF. The CDR3 DNA reads TGCGCCAGCAGCGATGAGGGACTCTTCACAGATACGCAGTATTTT.

This clone was observed a few times. The chain uses TRBV5-1 and TRBJ2-1, with 15 positions matching TRBD2. The CDR3 contains 19 residues. Trimming removed 4 bases from V and 0 bases from J; junction bases left unmatched: 8. The germline V gene encodes CDR1 SGHRS and CDR2 YFSETQ. CDR3 sequence reads: CASSAGTSGGSSSYNEQFF. The CDR3 DNA reads as TGCGCCAGCAGCGCCGGGACTAGCGGGGGGTCGAGCTCCTACAATGAGCAGTTCTTC.

With respect to this clone: The sample holds other DNA sequences that translate to the same CDR3. The V and J genes are TRBV3-1 (or the pseudogene TRBV3-2) and TRBJ1-5; D perhaps matches TRBD1 (6 bases). The CDR3 is 13 residues long. CDR1 LGHDT and CDR2 YNNKEL come from the germline V gene (reference sequence). The V gene lost 4 bases and the J gene lost 2 bases, with 6 bases spanning the gap. CDR3 nucleotides: TGTGCCAGCAGCCCAGGGGGCAATCAGCCCCAGCATTTT. It yields the protein CASSPGGNQPQHF.

This sequence joins TRBV19 and TRBJ2-2; D uncertain. This CDR3 has 12 amino acids. Per the germline V gene, CDR1 is LNHDA and CDR2 is SQIVND (reference sequence). In DNA form, the CDR3 reads TGTGCTACACTTATGGGCGCCGGGGAGCTGTTTTTT. It specifies CATLMGAGELFF.

V is TRBV5-1 and J is TRBJ2-1; 11 nucleotides align to TRBD2. The CDR3 has 22 amino acids. In germline, CDR1 is SGHRS, CDR2 YFSETQ. V was pared by 8 bases and J by 3 bases, with 28 bases of the junction left unmatched. CDR3 DNA: TGCGCCAGAATCTACTTCAGGGCCGTTACGGGACTAGCGGTGGGCCTCTACAATGAGCAGTTCTTC. Amino acid sequence: CARIYFRAVTGLAVGLYNEQFF.

There are a few counts of this clone. The rearrangement uses TRBV14 and TRBJ2-2; D is perhaps TRBD2 (5 bases). The CDR3 contains 16 residues. Trimming cost V 0 bases and J 5 bases, with 13 bases left between them. Germline CDR1 is SGHDN and CDR2 is FVKESK. The CDR3 nucleotides read TGTGCCAGCAGCCAAGATACGGGGTGGAGGACCGGGGAGCTGTTTTTT. Protein product: CASSQDTGWRTGELFF.